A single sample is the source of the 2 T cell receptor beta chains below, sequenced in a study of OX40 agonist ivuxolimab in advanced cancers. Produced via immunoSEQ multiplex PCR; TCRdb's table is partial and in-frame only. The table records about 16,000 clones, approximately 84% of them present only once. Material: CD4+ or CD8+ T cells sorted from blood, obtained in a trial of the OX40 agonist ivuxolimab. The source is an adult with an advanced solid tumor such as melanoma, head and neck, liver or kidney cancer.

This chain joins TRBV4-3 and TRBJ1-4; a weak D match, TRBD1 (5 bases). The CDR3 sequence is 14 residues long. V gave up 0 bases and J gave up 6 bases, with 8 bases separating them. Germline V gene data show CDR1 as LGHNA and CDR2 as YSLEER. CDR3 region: CASSQESGYEKLFF. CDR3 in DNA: TGCGCCAGCAGCCAAGAGTCAGGGTATGAAAAACTGTTTTTT.

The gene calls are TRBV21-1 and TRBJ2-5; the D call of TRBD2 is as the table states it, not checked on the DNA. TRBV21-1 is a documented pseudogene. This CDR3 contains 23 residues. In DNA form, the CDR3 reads TGTGCCAGCAGCAAAAGGCACGAGGGAGCCCACGGGACTAGCGGGAGGGTGGGAGAGACCCAGTACTTC. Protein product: CASSKRHEGAHGTSGRVGETQYF.